These 14 T cell receptor beta chains were all obtained from the same sample, sequenced in a study of cytomegalovirus exposure and HLA in healthy donors. A multiplex PCR was run with 60 Vbeta primers and 13 Jbeta primers. Profiled with immunoSEQ multiplex PCR; TCRdb holds only in-frame clones, not every one. The sample includes 200,000 to 250,000 clones, roughly 73% of them seen just once. Source material: PBMCs. Receptor source: a boy aged 10-17 years in good health and CMV-seronegative.

This rearrangement joins TRBV6-6 to TRBJ2-1, with TRBD1 identical over 12 bases. CDR1 is MNHNY, CDR2 SVGAGI, per germline (reference sequence). The V segment lost 6 bases and the J segment 15 bases; nucleotides outside the gene matches: 12. The CDR3 runs to 14 residues. The CDR3 reads CASSLLGTGGNRFF. The CDR3 coding sequence is TGTGCCAGCAGCCTTCTGGGGACAGGGGGCAACCGGTTCTTC.

The sample holds one count of this clone. This chain connects TRBV4-2 to TRBJ2-3; weak D call: TRBD1 (5 bases). CDR3 length equals 17 residues. Germline V lookup: CDR1 LGHNA, CDR2 YNFKEQ. V shed 0 bases and J shed 2 bases, with 15 bases lying between them. CDR3 in amino acids: CASSQDNAQGDTDTQYF. The CDR3 nucleotides are TGTGCCAGCAGCCAAGATAACGCACAAGGGGACACAGATACGCAGTATTTT.

The chain joins TRBV7-8 to TRBJ1-3; no clear D. The germline CDR1 and CDR2 sequences are SGHVS and FQNEAQ. The CDR3 contains 17 residues. V was trimmed by 5 bases and J by 3 bases, leaving 20 bases between them. Written as DNA, the CDR3 is TGTGCCAGCAGCCCCCATAGATTCTCGGGGAGTGGAAACACCATATATTTT. It translates to CASSPHRFSGSGNTIYF.

This chain joins TRBV10-2 and TRBJ2-4, with a tentative D call TRBD2 (7 bases). Trimming removed 0 bases at V and 0 bases at J, with 12 bases between. CDR1 and CDR2 from the germline V gene are WSHSY and SAAADI. The CDR3 runs 17 residues. The CDR3 DNA sequence: TGCGCCAGCAGTGAGTCAGGGGGGGGCCGAGCCAAAAACATTCAGTACTTC. Translating it yields CASSESGGGRAKNIQYF.

The J gene is TRBJ2-7, the V gene TRBV21-1; TRBD1, the D gene given by the table, was not confirmed from the DNA. TRBV21-1 is a documented pseudogene. CDR3 size: 15 residues. The CDR3 sequence is CASSRRDRASYEQYF. In DNA form, the CDR3 reads TGTGCCAGCAGCCGCCGGGACAGGGCTTCCTACGAGCAGTACTTC.

The chain links TRBV19 to TRBJ2-3; TRBD1 matches 9 bases. Germline assignment: CDR1 LNHDA and CDR2 SQIVND (reference sequence). V lost 6 bases and J lost 3; bases outside the gene matches: 4. CDR3 size: 14 residues. CDR3 bases: TGTGCCAGTAGCGACGGGACAGGGACAGATACGCAGTATTTT. This translates into CASSDGTGTDTQYF. Together with reference TRBV19 and TRBJ2-3, the CDR3 gives the full variable domain: DGGITQSPKYLFRKEGQNVTLSCEQNLNHDAMYWYRQDPGQGLRLIYYSQIVNDFQKGDIAEGYSVSREKKESFPLTVTSAQKNPTAFYLCASSDGTGTDTQYFGPGTRLTVL.

This chain joins TRBV4-1 and TRBJ2-2; 12 bases line up with TRBD2. V shed 5 bases and J 6 bases; nucleotides not matched to a gene: 1. Germline CDR1 reads MGHRA; CDR2 reads YSYEKL. This CDR3 has 14 amino acids. CDR3: CASSRLAGAGELFF. CDR3 bases: TGCGCCAGCAGCAGACTAGCGGGAGCCGGGGAGCTGTTTTTT.

The rearrangement uses TRBV29-1 and TRBJ1-1; a weak D match, TRBD1 (6 bases). In germline, CDR1 is SQVTM, CDR2 ANQGSEA. The V gene lost 6 bases and the J gene lost 1 base, with 15 bases spanning the gap. The CDR3 length is 14 residues. This CDR3 is CSVSRGGENTEAFF. The DNA for the CDR3 is TGCAGCGTCAGTAGGGGGGGGGAGAACACTGAAGCTTTCTTT. Using reference TRBV29-1 and TRBJ1-1 for the parts outside the CDR3, the full variable domain is SAVISQKPSRDICQRGTSLTIQCQVDSQVTMMFWYRQQPGQSLTLIATANQGSEATYESGFVIDKFPISRPNLTFSTLTVSNMSPEDSSIYLCSVSRGGENTEAFFGQGTRLTVV.

The CDR3 DNA is TGTGCCAGCAGCTTATTGATGGGACAGGGGGCAGGTGGCTACACCTTC. Its translation is CASSLLMGQGAGGYTF. The rearrangement joins TRBV11-2 to TRBJ1-2; 12 bases match TRBD1. V trimming: 2 bases; J trimming: 7 bases; junction bases outside the gene matches: 8. CDR1 is SGHAT, CDR2 FQNNGV, per germline. The CDR3 sequence is 16 residues long.

This clone was seen a few times. The chain uses TRBV19 and TRBJ2-2; no clear D gene. From germline, CDR1 is LNHDA and CDR2 SQIVND (reference sequence). The CDR3 sequence is 13 residues long. Trimming left V 0 bases short and J 4 bases short, with 3 bases between. The CDR3 loop reads CASSIDSTGELFF. The DNA of the CDR3 is TGTGCCAGTAGTATAGACAGCACCGGGGAGCTGTTTTTT.

The rearrangement links TRBV25-1 to TRBJ2-1; TRBD2 matches 8 bases. V shed 7 bases and J 10 bases; nucleotides not matched to a gene: 6. Germline V CDR1 and CDR2: MGHDK, SYGVNS. The CDR3 has 12 residues. This chain's CDR3 is CASNVAGKEQFF. The CDR3 nucleotides read TGTGCCAGCAACGTAGCGGGAAAAGAGCAGTTCTTC.

The sample holds a few counts of this clone. The J gene is TRBJ1-2, the V gene TRBV15, with D possibly being TRBD1 (5 bases). V lost 6 bases to trimming and J lost 5 bases, with 13 bases between them. Per germline, CDR1 LNHNV and CDR2 YYDKDF (reference sequence). The CDR3 is 13 residues long. CDR3 DNA sequence: TGTGCCACCAGGGACACTGACAGATATGGCTACACCTTC. Protein sequence: CATRDTDRYGYTF. The variable domain in full, with the rest retrieved from reference TRBV15 and TRBJ1-2, is DAMVIQNPRYQVTQFGKPVTLSCSQTLNHNVMYWYQQKSSQAPKLLFHYYDKDFNNEADTPDNFQSRRPNTSFCFLDIRSPGLGDTAMYLCATRDTDRYGYTFGSGTRLTVV.

The rearrangement uses TRBV10-3 and TRBJ2-7; 11 bases line up with TRBD1. The length of the CDR3 is 15 residues. Per the germline V gene, CDR1 is ENHRY and CDR2 is SYGVKD. The V segment lost 6 bases and the J segment 0 bases; nucleotides outside the gene matches: 4. CDR3 DNA sequence: TGTGCCATCAGAGTAGGGACAGGGGGCTCCTACGAGCAGTACTTC. Translation gives CAIRVGTGGSYEQYF.

CDR3 coding DNA: TGCGCCAGCAGCCAAGCGCGGAAACGAGAGCAGTTCTTC. The encoded protein is CASSQARKREQFF. The rearrangement links TRBV4-1 to TRBJ2-1; D ambiguous. Deletions cut 1 base from V and 10 bases from J, with 11 bases between. This CDR3 comprises 13 residues. Germline CDR1 is MGHRA and CDR2 is YSYEKL.